This T cell receptor (beta chain) is from a study of cytomegalovirus exposure and HLA in healthy donors. Looking at the study overall: The use of the same platform for the 90 to 150 validation repertoires and the approximately 730 first-cohort repertoires was reported by a later analysis.

As for this clone: What it recognizes is unknown.

Notes on the study in general: It was found in a later analysis that first-cohort TCR clusters tended to co-occur in the 120 validation repertoires. There were under 200 TCR beta chains listed as cytomegalovirus-associated.

Produced via immunoSEQ multiplex PCR; TCRdb's table is partial and in-frame only. The sample consists of fewer than 90,000 clones, approximately 84% of them appearing once. It was the approximately 120-subject validation cohort, separate from the approximately 700-subject first cohort, to which the donors belonged. Losses at the gene ends were 5 bases for V and 5 bases for J; bases not matched to a gene: 5. CDR1 is SEHNR and CDR2 is FQNEAQ in the germline V gene (reference sequence). The CDR3 contains 14 residues. Sequenced: PBMCs. The V and J genes are TRBV7-9 and TRBJ2-7; TRBD2 matches at 11 bases. The source of this sequence is a woman between 18 and 30 years old in good health and CMV-seropositive. The chain's CDR3 is CASSRTSGGHEQYF. The CDR3 nucleotides read TGTGCCAGCAGCCGAACTAGCGGGGGTCACGAGCAGTACTTC.